This T cell receptor beta chain was captured in a study of T cells expressing NK-cell markers. On the study more broadly: Within the sequenced cohort of eight donors, seven exhibited HCMV seropositivity and one was seronegative.

TCRdb re-analyzed the 5' RACE reads; it lists each CDR3 protein once, without DNA. The listing records more than 400,000 distinct CDR3 sequences. The germline V gene has CDR1 SQVTM and CDR2 ANQGSEA. CDR3 length: 15 residues. Notes on the study in general: CD8+ T cells in more than five donors included dominant NKG2C+ clonotypes at roughly 1.0-8%. Several of the donors also had these clonotypes leading their CD3+CD56-NKG2C+ fraction. Specificity for HCMV among expanded NKG2C+ T cell clones was not established.

With respect to this clonotype: Its antigen remains unknown.

Sequencing used blood T cells: a sorted CD56 or NKG2C T cell subset, CD4+ or CD8+ T cells, or bulk PBMC T cells (not recorded which). The chain joins TRBV29-1 to TRBJ1-1. The TCR comes from a woman between 18 and 70 years old in good health. The CDR3 sequence is CSVPKGYPVRTEAFF.